There are many counts of the clone carrying this T cell receptor beta chain. What it recognizes is unknown. Other DNA sequences in this sample translate to the same CDR3. The study reverse transcribed the entire isolated RNA, so it sequenced expressed TCRB transcripts. Only in-frame clones appear in the TCRdb table, and some are missing; sequencing was by immunoSEQ multiplex PCR. The table has more than 300,000 clones, around 9% seen once; the top ten hold about 1%. The data derive from a study of beta chain features in type 1 diabetes. Donors underwent one heparinised blood draw, around 120 mL on average. Study conclusions and caveats: The naive, central memory and Treg TCRB repertoires showed an apparent similarity that was greater among patients than among healthy donors. VDJ junctions from patients with type 1 diabetes contained fewer insertions and more deletions. Moderate but significant shortening of TCRB CDR3s was recorded in all four CD4+ subsets from Type 1 diabetes patients.

Germline lookup yields CDR1 SGHTA and CDR2 FQGNSA. Trimming shortened V by 5 bases and J by 3 bases, and 4 bases separated the two germline ends. The CDR3 loop spans 11 amino acids. The clonotype originates from a man younger than 45 with type 1 diabetes. Sequencing used central memory CD4+ T cells from blood. The chain links TRBV7-2 to TRBJ2-5; unclear D gene. DNA for the CDR3: TGTGCCAGCAGCCGAAAAGAGACCCAGTACTTC. This codes for CASSRKETQYF.